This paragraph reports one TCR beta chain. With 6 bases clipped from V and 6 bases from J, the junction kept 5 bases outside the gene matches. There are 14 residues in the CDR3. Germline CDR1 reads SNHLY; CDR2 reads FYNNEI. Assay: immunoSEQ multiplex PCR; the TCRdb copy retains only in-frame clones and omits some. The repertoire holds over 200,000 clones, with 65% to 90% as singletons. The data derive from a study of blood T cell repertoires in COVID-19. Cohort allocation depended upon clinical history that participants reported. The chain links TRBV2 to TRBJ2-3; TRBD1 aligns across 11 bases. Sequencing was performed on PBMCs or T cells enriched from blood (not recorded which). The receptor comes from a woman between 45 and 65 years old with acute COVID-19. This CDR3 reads CASSWTGGADTQYF. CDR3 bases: TGTGCCAGCAGCTGGACAGGGGGCGCGGATACGCAGTATTTT. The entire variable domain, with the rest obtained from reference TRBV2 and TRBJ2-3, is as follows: EPEVTQTPSHQVTQMGQEVILRCVPISNHLYFYWYRQILGQKVEFLVSFYNNEISEKSEIFDDQFSVERPDGSNFTLKIRSTKLEDSAMYFCASSWTGGADTQYFGPGTRLTVL.